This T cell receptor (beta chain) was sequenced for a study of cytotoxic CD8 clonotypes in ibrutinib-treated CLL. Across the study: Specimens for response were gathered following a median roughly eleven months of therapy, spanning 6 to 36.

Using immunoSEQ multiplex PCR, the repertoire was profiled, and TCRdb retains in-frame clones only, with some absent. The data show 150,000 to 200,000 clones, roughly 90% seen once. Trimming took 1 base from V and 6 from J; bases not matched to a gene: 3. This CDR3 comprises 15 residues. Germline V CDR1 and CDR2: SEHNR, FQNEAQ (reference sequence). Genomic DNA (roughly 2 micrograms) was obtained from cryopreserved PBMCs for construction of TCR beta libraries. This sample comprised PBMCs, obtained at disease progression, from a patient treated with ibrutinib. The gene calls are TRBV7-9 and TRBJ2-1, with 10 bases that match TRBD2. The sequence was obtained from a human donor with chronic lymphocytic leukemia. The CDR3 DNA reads TGTGCCAGCAGCTTAGAGCTAGCGGGGGCCAATGAGCAGTTCTTC. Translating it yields CASSLELAGANEQFF.